The 32 T cell receptor beta chains presented below share a single source sample, sequenced in a study of T-cell reconstitution after alpha-beta-depleted transplantation in children (dated by TCRdb to 2015 to 2016). The library was produced with PCR. The sequencer listed for this sample is Illumina HiSeq 2500. Molecular barcoding was employed in the preparation of TCR libraries, with unique molecular identifiers being used to normalize TCRbeta repertoire quantification. TCRdb trimmed the raw reads at Q25, called clones with MiXCR and kept productive beta chains. Merged by CDR3 protein, the rows form single entries marked with the most common genes and DNA. The sample profile shows about 870,000 distinct CDR3 sequences; 16% of them were found once. In total, the top ten clones hold roughly 5% of the sample. Read against the paper, the sample's treatment or condition label means: allogeneic hematopoietic cell transplantation with graft depleted of TCRalphabeta T cells and CD19 B cells.

The source material was PBMCs, mostly from graft donor cells, sampled 360 days after TCRalphabeta/CD19-depleted stem cell transplant. Receptors originate from a male patient younger than 18 who had a stem cell transplant for acute lymphoblastic leukemia, so the T cells may come from the graft donor.

There are a few counts of this clonotype. The V gene is TRBV20-1, the J gene TRBJ2-7; 9 positions match TRBD2. V lost 3 bases and J lost 3; bases outside the gene matches: 21. This CDR3 spans 19 amino acids. Germline lookup yields CDR1 DFQATT and CDR2 SNEGSKA (reference sequence). The CDR3 here is CSARGSGSYHWGPVYEQYF. The CDR3 coding sequence is TGCAGTGCTAGGGGTAGCGGGAGCTACCATTGGGGTCCTGTCTACGAGCAGTACTTC.

This clonotype was counted only a few times. The chain combines TRBV4-1 with TRBJ1-4; TRBD1 is a possible D gene (5 bases). CDR1 MGHRA and CDR2 YSYEKL come from the germline V gene. The CDR3 consists of 15 residues. V lost 7 bases to trimming and J lost 0 bases, with 12 bases between them. The DNA of the CDR3 is TGCGCCAGCACCCACAGGACGGCAACTAATGAAAAACTGTTTTTT. Protein product: CASTHRTATNEKLFF.

This clonotype was counted at least ten times. V gene TRBV6-5 combines with J gene TRBJ2-5; the D is unclear. V lost 0 bases to trimming and J lost 2 bases, with 10 bases between them. This CDR3 is 15 amino acids long. The germline gives CDR1 MNHEY, CDR2 SVGAGI. The CDR3 DNA sequence: TGTGCCAGCAGTTACTCGTCGGCAGATCAAGAGACCCAGTACTTC. This gives the protein CASSYSSADQETQYF.

This clonotype occurred a few times. The chain employs TRBV20-1 and TRBJ2-1; weak D call: TRBD2 (6 bases). Germline assignment: CDR1 DFQATT and CDR2 SNEGSKA (reference sequence). The CDR3 is made up of 15 amino acids. The V end was cut by 1 base, the J end by 8 bases, with 18 bases between. The CDR3 DNA reads as TGCAGTGCTAGAGGGGACTCCGGGGACGCCTATGAGCAGTTCTTC. Its translation is CSARGDSGDAYEQFF.

The genes are TRBV7-6 and TRBJ1-1; 7 bases are a match to TRBD1. CDR1 and CDR2 (germline): SGHVS, FNYEAQ. With V trimmed by 0 bases and J by 1 base, 11 bases remained unmatched. The CDR3 consists of 18 residues. The CDR3: CASSLAWGQLTTNTEAFF. In DNA form, the CDR3 reads TGTGCCAGCAGCTTAGCGTGGGGACAGTTGACGACGAACACTGAAGCTTTCTTT. Supplemented by reference TRBV7-6 and TRBJ1-1, the full variable domain reads GAGVSQSPRYKVTKRGQDVALRCDPISGHVSLYWYRQALGQGPEFLTYFNYEAQQDKSGLPNDRFSAERPEGSISTLTIQRTEQRDSAMYRCASSLAWGQLTTNTEAFFGQGTRLTVV.

The rearrangement joins TRBV5-1 to TRBJ2-1; 9 nucleotides agree with TRBD2. The CDR3 covers 17 residues. Looked up from germline, CDR1 is SGHRS and CDR2 is YFSETQ. The V gene end was trimmed by 0 bases and the J gene end by 5 bases; junction bases not matched to a gene: 9. CDR3 coding DNA: TGCGCCAGCAGCTTGGTAGCGGGAGACTTCACGAACAATGAGCAGTTCTTC. It is translated as CASSLVAGDFTNNEQFF.

The V gene is TRBV20-1, the J gene TRBJ2-7; 13 nucleotides match TRBD2. Germline CDR1 and CDR2: DFQATT and SNEGSKA (reference sequence). After removal of 1 base from V and 5 bases from J, the junction contained 14 bases not matched to a gene. The CDR3 runs to 18 residues. CDR3 amino acids: CSARVVGDGLAGVHEQYF. The CDR3 region has the DNA TGCAGTGCTAGAGTTGTAGGAGACGGACTAGCGGGAGTCCACGAGCAGTACTTC.

This clonotype appeared many times. This chain joins TRBV3-1 and TRBJ2-7; D not resolved. The CDR3 consists of 11 residues. Germline values: CDR1 LGHDT, CDR2 YNNKEL (reference sequence). V lost 2 bases and J lost 4, with 3 bases in between. This chain's CDR3 is CASSQIYEQYF. Written as DNA, the CDR3 is TGTGCCAGCAGCCAAATATACGAGCAGTACTTC.

The chain is built from TRBV24-1 and TRBJ2-3; D might be TRBD2 (5 bases). Trimming removed 6 bases from V and 5 bases from J, with 8 bases in between. The germline V gene encodes CDR1 KGHDR and CDR2 SFDVKD. The CDR3 has 12 amino acids. The CDR3 loop reads CATSSAGDTQYF. The CDR3 bases are TGTGCCACCAGTTCTGCGGGAGATACGCAGTATTTT.

The chain uses TRBV5-4 and TRBJ2-7; D might be TRBD1 (7 bases). CDR1 is SGHNT, CDR2 YYREEE, per germline (reference sequence). The CDR3 has 14 amino acids. Trimming cost V 3 bases and J 3 bases, with 13 bases left between them. The CDR3 DNA follows: TGTGCCAGCAGCTCCCGACAGGGAGGCTACGAGCAGTACTTC. Translating it yields CASSSRQGGYEQYF. The entire variable domain, with the rest obtained from reference TRBV5-4 and TRBJ2-7, is as follows: ETGVTQSPTHLIKTRGQQVTLRCSSQSGHNTVSWYQQALGQGPQFIFQYYREEENGRGNFPPRFSGLQFPNYSSELNVNALELDDSALYLCASSSRQGGYEQYFGPGTRLTVT.

In this sample, this clonotype turned up a few times. This chain links TRBV12-5 with TRBJ2-1; D unresolved. The CDR3 has 12 amino acids. The V gene lost 2 bases and the J gene lost 7 bases, with 6 bases spanning the gap. Germline CDR1 is LGHNT and CDR2 is FRNRAP. The CDR3 sequence is CASGLSLNEQFF. CDR3 in DNA: TGTGCTAGTGGTTTGTCGTTGAATGAGCAGTTCTTC.

CDR3 DNA: TGCGCCAGCAGCCAGGGGAAGGGATACAACACTGAAGCTTTCTTT. It is translated as CASSQGKGYNTEAFF. The V gene is TRBV4-1, the J gene TRBJ1-1; D ambiguous. CDR1 MGHRA and CDR2 YSYEKL come from the germline V gene. Trimming left V 3 bases short and J 2 bases short, with 13 bases between. The CDR3 is 15 residues long.

In its sample, this clonotype was seen a few times. The chain employs TRBV28 and TRBJ1-6, with 12 bases lining up with TRBD1. The germline CDR1 and CDR2 sequences are MDHEN and SYDVKM. The V segment lost 5 bases and the J segment 10 bases; nucleotides outside the gene matches: 9. There are 16 residues in the CDR3. The CDR3 bases are TGTGCCAGCAGTGTCATGGAGGGGACAGGGGGCTCACCCCTCCACTTT. It specifies CASSVMEGTGGSPLHF.

The chain employs TRBV4-1 and TRBJ2-2; no definite D call. The V end lost 2 bases, the J end lost 6 bases, and 4 bases lay between the germline ends. This CDR3 is 12 amino acids long. The germline V gene has CDR1 MGHRA and CDR2 YSYEKL. CDR3 bases: TGCGCCAGCAGCCAATCGTCCGGGGAGCTGTTTTTT. This encodes CASSQSSGELFF.

This clonotype was counted a few times. The chain joins TRBV4-2 to TRBJ2-7, with 9 nucleotides matching TRBD2. This CDR3 has 16 amino acids. V shed 1 base, J shed 3 bases, and the junction held 7 bases outside the gene matches. Germline CDR1 LGHNA, CDR2 YNFKEQ. CDR3 bases: TGTGCCAGCAGCCAAGGATTACTAGCGGGTGGCTACGAGCAGTACTTC. Translating gives CASSQGLLAGGYEQYF.

In this sample, this clonotype turned up many times. The chain links TRBV4-2 to TRBJ2-4, with unresolved D. This CDR3 spans 15 amino acids. CDR1 and CDR2 (germline): LGHNA, YNFKEQ. The V gene lost 1 base and the J gene lost 3 bases, with 10 bases spanning the gap. The CDR3 DNA follows: TGTGCCAGCAGCCAAGTCAAAGGAATCAAAAACATTCAGTACTTC. It translates to CASSQVKGIKNIQYF.

This chain links TRBV14 with TRBJ1-4, with D possibly matching TRBD1 (5 bases). Germline-derived CDR1 and CDR2 are SGHDN and FVKESK. This CDR3 contains 16 residues. V was clipped by 3 bases and J by 0 bases, with 11 bases between them. CDR3 DNA: TGTGCCAGCAGCCAGACAGTTATTGCAACTAATGAAAAACTGTTTTTT. It encodes CASSQTVIATNEKLFF. The full variable domain, rest sourced from reference TRBV14 and TRBJ1-4, is EAGVTQFPSHSVIEKGQTVTLRCDPISGHDNLYWYRRVMGKEIKFLLHFVKESKQDESGMPNNRFLAERTGGTYSTLKVQPAELEDSGVYFCASSQTVIATNEKLFFGSGTQLSVL.

A single count supports this clonotype. The chain employs TRBV18 and TRBJ2-5; D is undetermined. Trimming took off 6 bases at V and 5 bases at J, with 13 bases between the two ends. This CDR3 spans 13 amino acids. Per the germline V gene, CDR1 is KGHSH and CDR2 is LQKENI. CDR3 sequence reads: CASSQRVTETQYF. The CDR3 nucleotides are TGTGCCAGCTCCCAACGAGTGACCGAGACCCAGTACTTC. Drawing the rest from reference TRBV18 and TRBJ2-5, the complete variable domain is NAGVMQNPRHLVRRRGQEARLRCSPMKGHSHVYWYRQLPEEGLKFMVYLQKENIIDESGMPKERFSAEFPKEGPSILRIQQVVRGDSAAYFCASSQRVTETQYFGPGTRLLVL.

This clonotype was picked up a small number of times. The V call is TRBV5-1, the J call TRBJ1-5; D uncertain. Germline values: CDR1 SGHRS, CDR2 YFSETQ. Trimming left V 1 base short and J 6 bases short, with 11 bases between. CDR3 length equals 14 residues. CDR3 nucleotides: TGCGCCAGCAGCTTGTGGCTGGGAGGTCAGCCCCAGCATTTT. Translated: CASSLWLGGQPQHF.

The rearrangement uses TRBV5-1 and TRBJ1-2; 9 nucleotides line up with TRBD1. Germline assignment: CDR1 SGHRS and CDR2 YFSETQ. The CDR3 covers 14 residues. The ends lost 7 bases at V and 7 bases at J; junction bases unmatched: 11. CDR3 in DNA: TGCGCCAGCGGCACCGGGACAGGGATCGGTGGCTACACCTTC. Residues: CASGTGTGIGGYTF.

The chain combines TRBV12-3 or TRBV12-4 with TRBJ2-1, with a possible D match to TRBD1 (5 bases). CDR3 length: 13 residues. The V end was cut by 7 bases, the J end by 5 bases, with 12 bases between. CDR3 DNA: TGTGCCAGCATCTTGGACAATCACAATGAGCAGTTCTTC. The encoded protein is CASILDNHNEQFF.

The rearrangement uses TRBV5-1 and TRBJ2-3, with 13 bases fitting TRBD2. V shed 2 bases, J shed 6 bases, and the junction held 6 bases outside the gene matches. Per the germline V gene, CDR1 is SGHRS and CDR2 is YFSETQ. This CDR3 has 16 amino acids. The CDR3 DNA is TGCGCCAGCAGCTTCACTAGCGGGAGGGCCGCGGATACGCAGTATTTT. It codes for CASSFTSGRAADTQYF.

This clonotype turned up a few times. The chain is built from TRBV9 and TRBJ2-3, with 14 bases that match TRBD2. V gave up 3 bases and J gave up 7 bases; unmatched junction bases: 7. Germline loops: CDR1 SGDLS, CDR2 YYNGEE. This CDR3 is 16 amino acids long. CDR3 sequence (DNA): TGTGCCAGCAGCGACCCCGGGACTAGCGGGAGTCATACGCAGTATTTT. It encodes CASSDPGTSGSHTQYF.

As for this clonotype: One junction end disagrees with the germline gene, perhaps due to a read error. This chain joins TRBV11-2 and TRBJ2-1; D tentatively reads TRBD1 or TRBD2 (5 bases each). Germline V gene data show CDR1 as SGHAT and CDR2 as FQNNGV. The CDR3 contains 14 residues. This CDR3 is CASSRWDGDPQCRF. CDR3 DNA sequence: TGTGCCAGCAGCCGTTGGGACGGAGATCCACAATGTCGCTTC.

The V and J genes are TRBV20-1 and TRBJ2-3; unclear D gene. Looked up from germline, CDR1 is DFQATT and CDR2 is SNEGSKA (reference sequence). V shed 4 bases and J shed 2 bases, with 7 bases lying between them. The CDR3 spans 12 residues. This CDR3 is CSAISDTDTQYF. The CDR3 DNA follows: TGCAGTGCTATATCGGACACAGATACGCAGTATTTT.

This clonotype appeared a few times. The rearrangement joins TRBV4-1 to TRBJ1-4; perhaps TRBD1 as D (6 bases). V lost 1 base and J 0 bases, leaving 12 bases between the germline ends. CDR1 MGHRA and CDR2 YSYEKL come from the germline V gene. This CDR3 is built from 17 residues. In nucleotides, the CDR3 is TGCGCCAGCAGCCAAGGTCCACAGGGCGCAACTAATGAAAAACTGTTTTTT. This sequence encodes CASSQGPQGATNEKLFF.

This clonotype showed up just a few times. The V call is TRBV5-1, the J call TRBJ2-1, with 10 positions matching TRBD2. The germline V gene has CDR1 SGHRS and CDR2 YFSETQ. Trimming removed 0 bases from V and 2 bases from J; junction bases left unmatched: 5. This CDR3 contains 17 residues. CDR3 bases: TGCGCCAGCAGCTTGGCTAGCGGGAGTCTCGCCTACAATGAGCAGTTCTTC. It yields the protein CASSLASGSLAYNEQFF.

The chain joins TRBV4-2 to TRBJ2-3, with TRBD2 identical over 12 bases. V was pared by 2 bases and J by 0 bases, with 6 bases of the junction left unmatched. Germline V gives CDR1 LGHNA, CDR2 YNFKEQ. The CDR3 extends over 18 amino acids. The CDR3 DNA is TGTGCCAGCAGCCAATTGAGGACTAGCGGGACTAGCACAGATACGCAGTATTTT. Translation gives CASSQLRTSGTSTDTQYF.

At least ten counts were recorded for this clonotype. V and J are TRBV28 and TRBJ2-7; 8 nucleotides line up with TRBD2. Germline lookup yields CDR1 MDHEN and CDR2 SYDVKM. V dropped 2 bases and J dropped 2; count of bases not matched to a gene: 5. The CDR3 is 15 residues long. CDR3 sequence (DNA): TGTGCCAGCAGTTTACCCTCGGGAGGGCCCTACGAGCAGTACTTC. Its protein is CASSLPSGGPYEQYF.

This clonotype was counted many times. The CDR3 DNA is TGCGCCAGCAGCTTGGCACTAGCGGGAGTGTTGCAAGAGACCCAGTACTTC. This gives the protein CASSLALAGVLQETQYF. This chain joins TRBV5-1 and TRBJ2-5, with 11 bases lining up with TRBD2. Looked up from germline, CDR1 is SGHRS and CDR2 is YFSETQ. There are 17 residues in the CDR3. J was trimmed by 2 bases and V by 0 bases; bases with no gene match: 6.

This clonotype was counted at least ten times. The chain carries TRBV18 and TRBJ2-7; 7 nucleotides match TRBD1. This CDR3 comprises 15 residues. J lost 2 bases, V lost 3 bases, and 7 bases had no gene match. The germline gives CDR1 KGHSH, CDR2 LQKENI. CDR3 in DNA: TGTGCCAGCTCACCGCGACAGGGTGGCACCTACGAGCAGTACTTC. Translation: CASSPRQGGTYEQYF.

This rearrangement joins TRBV5-1 to TRBJ2-2, with TRBD2 identical over 8 bases. The CDR3 sequence is 14 residues long. Germline loops: CDR1 SGHRS, CDR2 YFSETQ. V was clipped by 2 bases and J by 6 bases; unmatched bases: 3. The CDR3 bases are TGCGCCAGCAGCTTCGGGAGGGCCCCCGGGGAGCTGTTTTTT. It encodes CASSFGRAPGELFF. Drawing the rest from reference TRBV5-1 and TRBJ2-2, the complete variable domain is KAGVTQTPRYLIKTRGQQVTLSCSPISGHRSVSWYQQTPGQGLQFLFEYFSETQRNKGNFPGRFSGRQFSNSRSEMNVSTLELGDSALYLCASSFGRAPGELFFGEGSRLTVL.